The clone carrying this TCR beta chain turned up a few times. The record originates from a study of shared clonotypes between healthy human individuals. Trimming removed 4 bases from V and 6 bases from J, with 15 bases in between. CDR3 length: 14 residues. Germline lookup yields CDR1 MNHNY and CDR2 SVGAGI (reference sequence). Libraries were prepared by immunoSEQ multiplex PCR; TCRdb keeps only in-frame clonotypes and omits some of them. Of some 1 million clones detected, around four fifths appear once; the ten largest clones hold 1.4%. Sequencing was done on a sample of memory CD4+ T cells sorted from blood. Described subset: CD45RA-negative fraction. The chain recombines TRBV6-6 with TRBJ1-2, with D hard to call. The clonotype was recovered from a man aged 18 to 30 in good health. This chain's CDR3 is CASSSPAEGNGYTF. CDR3 nucleotides: TGTGCCAGCAGTTCCCCCGCGGAGGGAAATGGCTACACCTTC.